Presented here are 17 T cell receptor beta chains from one specimen sequenced in a study of blood T cell repertoires in COVID-19. Some clones are missing from TCRdb's copy, which holds only in-frame ones; the method was immunoSEQ multiplex PCR. Of some 400,000 clones listed, 81% are singletons. Sequenced input: peripheral blood. The receptors derive from a human donor with acute or convalescent COVID-19. The donor label of this sample is uncertain.

This clone turned up a few times. CDR3 protein: CAWSGNLAPNNEQFF. The DNA of the CDR3 is TGTGCCTGGAGCGGAAATCTAGCCCCGAACAATGAGCAGTTCTTC. This chain connects TRBV30 to TRBJ2-1, with D maybe TRBD2 (5 bases). From germline, CDR1 is GTSNPN and CDR2 SVGIG (reference sequence). V lost 3 bases to trimming and J lost 5 bases, with 17 bases between them. This CDR3 has 15 residues.

The chain is built from TRBV7-2 and TRBJ1-2; D not certain. V was clipped by 1 base and J by 0 bases, with 9 bases between them. The CDR3 is made up of 15 amino acids. In germline, CDR1 is SGHTA, CDR2 FQGNSA. The CDR3 DNA reads as TGTGCCAGCAGCTTAGTTGAGGGCGCTAACTATGGCTACACCTTC. Protein product: CASSLVEGANYGYTF.

The V call is TRBV3-1 (or the pseudogene TRBV3-2), the J call TRBJ2-5; a possible D gene is TRBD1 (6 bases). The CDR3 contains 11 residues. V lost 8 bases and J lost 5, with 9 bases in between. Germline V gene lookup returns CDR1 LGHDT and CDR2 YNNKEL (reference sequence). The CDR3 DNA reads as TGTGCCAGCGGGGGCTTGGAGACCCAGTACTTC. This sequence encodes CASGGLETQYF.

The chain combines TRBV6-6 with TRBJ2-7; 11 positions match TRBD1. Germline values: CDR1 MNHNY, CDR2 SVGAGI (reference sequence). J gave up 1 base and V 6 bases, and 5 bases lay outside the gene matches. The CDR3 loop spans 15 amino acids. The CDR3 region is CASRMDRGLSYEQYF. The CDR3 nucleotides are TGTGCCAGCAGGATGGACAGGGGGCTTTCCTACGAGCAGTACTTC.

In this sample, this clone turned up once. The CDR3 nucleotides are TGCGCCAGCAGCCACGTGGCGGGGGGGGAAGATACGCAGTATTTT. Its protein is CASSHVAGGEDTQYF. The J gene is TRBJ2-3, the V gene TRBV4-1; 9 nucleotides align to TRBD2. Germline CDR1 reads MGHRA; CDR2 reads YSYEKL. The trim removed 3 bases at V and 5 bases at J, leaving 6 bases unmatched. The CDR3 extends over 15 amino acids.

The gene calls are TRBV10-3 and TRBJ2-3; D is unclear. The germline V and J ends were trimmed by 8 bases and 7 bases, with 10 bases remaining between them. The CDR3 extends over 11 amino acids. Germline V gene sequence: CDR1 ENHRY, CDR2 SYGVKD. The CDR3 reads CAIAGLNTQYF. The CDR3 DNA is TGTGCCATCGCCGGGTTGAATACGCAGTATTTT.

The V call is TRBV11-2, the J call TRBJ2-7, with 8 bases that match TRBD1. The V and J ends lost 6 bases and 6 bases, in that order; junction bases with no gene match: 4. The CDR3 contains 12 residues. In germline, CDR1 is SGHAT, CDR2 FQNNGV. The CDR3: CASRITGGEQYF. The CDR3 DNA sequence: TGTGCCAGCAGGATAACAGGGGGCGAGCAGTACTTC. The full variable domain, completed using reference TRBV11-2 and TRBJ2-7, is EAGVAQSPRYKIIEKRQSVAFWCNPISGHATLYWYQQILGQGPKLLIQFQNNGVVDDSQLPKDRFSAERLKGVDSTLKIQPAKLEDSAVYLCASRITGGEQYFGPGTRLTVT.

This chain connects TRBV11-2 to TRBJ1-1; D may be TRBD1 (6 bases). Trimming cost V 5 bases and J 4 bases, with 11 bases left between them. The CDR3 length is 13 residues. Germline CDR1 reads SGHAT; CDR2 reads FQNNGV. CDR3 region: CASSQTGSTEAFF. The CDR3 DNA sequence: TGTGCCAGCAGCCAAACAGGGAGCACTGAAGCTTTCTTT. Supplemented by reference TRBV11-2 and TRBJ1-1, the full variable domain reads EAGVAQSPRYKIIEKRQSVAFWCNPISGHATLYWYQQILGQGPKLLIQFQNNGVVDDSQLPKDRFSAERLKGVDSTLKIQPAKLEDSAVYLCASSQTGSTEAFFGQGTRLTVV.

V gene TRBV9 combines with J gene TRBJ2-1; 7 bases agree with TRBD1. Trimming at V came to 3 bases and at J to 8 bases, leaving 20 bases not matched to a gene. CDR1 SGDLS and CDR2 YYNGEE come from the germline V gene. CDR3 length equals 18 residues. This CDR3 reads CASSADITGVVSWDEQFF. CDR3 in DNA: TGTGCCAGCAGCGCAGATATTACAGGGGTGGTGTCTTGGGATGAGCAGTTCTTC.

The chain links TRBV10-3 to TRBJ2-5; 10 positions agree with TRBD2. Trimming took 3 bases from V and 4 from J; bases not matched to a gene: 5. The CDR3 covers 15 residues. Germline CDR1 and CDR2: ENHRY and SYGVKD. The CDR3 here is CAISDPSGSRETQYF. In DNA form, the CDR3 reads TGTGCCATCAGTGACCCTAGCGGGAGCCGAGAGACCCAGTACTTC.

This clone has just a few counts. The chain combines TRBV19 with TRBJ2-7, with D maybe TRBD1 (5 bases). The CDR3 has 16 amino acids. Germline V CDR1 and CDR2: LNHDA, SQIVND (reference sequence). V shed 3 bases and J shed 4 bases, with 19 bases lying between them. In DNA form, the CDR3 reads TGTGCCAGTAGTATTGGTCTCAGGGTCTCCTATTACGAGCAGTACTTC. Encoded protein: CASSIGLRVSYYEQYF.

This rearrangement joins TRBV4-2 to TRBJ1-3; no clear D. Germline V gene lookup returns CDR1 LGHNA and CDR2 YNFKEQ. This CDR3 spans 16 amino acids. Trimming removed 4 bases at V and 1 base at J, with 14 bases between. DNA of the CDR3: TGTGCCAGCAGCCCCAGTAAAGGAGGATCTGGAAACACCATATATTTT. Translating it yields CASSPSKGGSGNTIYF.

The chain uses TRBV18 and TRBJ2-1, with D possibly TRBD1 on 6 matching bases. The CDR3 spans 16 residues. The germline gives CDR1 KGHSH, CDR2 LQKENI. Trimming stripped 0 bases from V and 0 bases from J, with 9 bases between. DNA of the CDR3: TGTGCCAGCTCACCACCGAGACAGGTCTCCTACAATGAGCAGTTCTTC. This gives the protein CASSPPRQVSYNEQFF.

This chain uses TRBV5-4 with TRBJ2-1, with 10 bases that match TRBD2. CDR3 length equals 16 residues. Germline CDR1 reads SGHNT; CDR2 reads YYREEE (reference sequence). V was pared by 4 bases and J by 3 bases, with 7 bases of the junction left unmatched. DNA of the CDR3: TGTGCCAGCAGCAAGGTAGCGGGAGGTCTCTACAATGAGCAGTTCTTC. Its protein product is CASSKVAGGLYNEQFF.

The V and J genes are TRBV4-1 and TRBJ2-5, with 15 bases aligning to TRBD2. The germline gives CDR1 MGHRA, CDR2 YSYEKL. V lost 3 bases and J lost 4; bases outside the gene matches: 3. The CDR3 totals 16 residues. Here the CDR3 DNA reads TGCGCCAGCAGCCAGTTGGGACTAGCGGGGGGAGAGACCCAGTACTTC. As protein: CASSQLGLAGGETQYF.

The V call is TRBV30, the J call TRBJ2-5; possible D gene TRBD2, 6 bases. The CDR3 totals 14 residues. The germline V gene encodes CDR1 GTSNPN and CDR2 SVGIG (reference sequence). V was shortened by 0 bases and J by 5 bases, with 13 bases between the two germline ends. CDR3 region: CAWSVIGEAETQYF. Here the CDR3 DNA reads TGTGCCTGGAGTGTAATCGGGGAGGCGGAGACCCAGTACTTC.

The genes are TRBV5-4 and TRBJ2-1; possibly TRBD2 for D (5 bases). V was cut by 3 bases and J by 1 base, with 8 bases left in between. Germline CDR1 reads SGHNT; CDR2 reads YYREEE (reference sequence). The CDR3 runs to 14 residues. CDR3 sequence: CASSSGMSYNEQFF. Written as DNA, the CDR3 is TGTGCCAGCAGCTCCGGGATGTCCTACAATGAGCAGTTCTTC.